Listed below are T cell receptor beta chains from one sample, sequenced in a study of cytomegalovirus exposure and HLA in healthy donors. Clones were read by immunoSEQ multiplex PCR, and TCRdb kept only the in-frame ones, dropping some. In the table there are about 49,000 clones, around 91% of which are singletons. Input material: PBMCs. Source of these receptors: a man aged 18 to 30 in good health and CMV-seronegative. The CDR3 runs from the conserved cysteine through the conserved F or W. Fields, in order: clone size, CDR3 length, D gene, V gene, J gene, CDR3 DNA, CDR3 protein. The D gene is left open where the match is weak. Only part of the rows carry a size: once, few, many, or a class if the clone is expanded.

.	13	.	TRBV28	TRBJ2-2	TGTGCCAGCAGTTTAAGGGGGACCGGGGAGCTGTTTTTT	CASSLRGTGELFF
.	16	.	TRBV9	TRBJ2-3	TGTGCCAGCAGCGTAGCTGGCAGGATTGGGCCAGATACGCAGTATTTT	CASSVAGRIGPDTQYF
.	13	TRBD1	TRBV11-2	TRBJ1-1	TGTGCCAGCAGCCCCAGGGGGGACACTGAAGCTTTCTTT	CASSPRGDTEAFF
.	13	.	TRBV27	TRBJ1-5	TGTGCCAGCAGTTTATCCCAGAATCAGCCCCAGCATTTT	CASSLSQNQPQHF
.	13	.	TRBV7-9	TRBJ2-6	TGTGCCAGCAGCCCCCATGGGGCCAACGTCCTGACTTTC	CASSPHGANVLTF
.	13	TRBD1	TRBV27	TRBJ2-7	TGTGCCAGCACCCGACAGGGGGCAGGCGAGCAGTACTTC	CASTRQGAGEQYF
.	15	.	TRBV15	TRBJ1-3	TGTGCCACCAGCAGAGACAGGGCCCGGGGAAACACCATATATTTT	CATSRDRARGNTIYF
.	16	TRBD2	TRBV5-1	TRBJ2-1	TGCGCCAGCAGCGACCGCGAGACTAGCGGTTACAATGAGCAGTTCTTC	CASSDRETSGYNEQFF
.	14	TRBD2	TRBV9	TRBJ2-2	TGTGCCAGCAGCGCGGGAGGAAACACCGGGGAGCTGTTTTTT	CASSAGGNTGELFF
.	15	.	TRBV7-2	TRBJ1-4	TGTGCCAGCAGCTTAGTCGTAGACATTAATGAAAAACTGTTTTTT	CASSLVVDINEKLFF
.	15	TRBD2	TRBV18	TRBJ2-3	TGTGCCAGCTCACCACCGGGACTAGCGCCCCGTACGCAGTATTTT	CASSPPGLAPRTQYF
.	13	TRBD2	TRBV5-5	TRBJ2-1	TGTGCCAGCCGACTAGCGGGAAACAATGAGCAGTTCTTC	CASRLAGNNEQFF
.	15	TRBD1	TRBV25-1	TRBJ1-1	TGTGCCAGCAGCCAGAAAGGGGCAGGGGGTAAGGAAGCTTTCTTT	CASSQKGAGGKEAFF
.	13	TRBD2	TRBV6-1	TRBJ2-3	TGTGCCAGCCTAGCGGGAGGAGCAGATACGCAGTATTTT	CASLAGGADTQYF
once	19	TRBD2	TRBV7-2	TRBJ2-1	TGTGCCAGCAGCTGGAGAACTAGCGGGAGCAGGCCCTCCTACAATGAGCAGTTCTTC	CASSWRTSGSRPSYNEQFF
.	14	.	TRBV28	TRBJ1-1	TGTGCCACCGTATGGGGAGGGGGTGGAACTGAAGCTTTCTTT	CATVWGGGGTEAFF
.	18	.	TRBV7-9	TRBJ2-2	TGTGCCAGCAGCTTAGTTTCAGGACCGAGGGTTCGGACCGGGGAGCTGTTTTTT	CASSLVSGPRVRTGELFF
.	13	.	TRBV10-1	TRBJ1-5	TGCGCCAGCAGTGAGAACAGTAATCAGCCCCAGCATTTT	CASSENSNQPQHF
.	18	TRBD1	TRBV5-1	TRBJ2-5	TGCGCCAGCAGCTTACTGGGACAGGGGGCGTTTGGGCAAGAGACCCAGTACTTC	CASSLLGQGAFGQETQYF
.	15	.	TRBV14	TRBJ2-3	TGTGCCAGCAGCCAGTTAACAGGGAGCACAGATACGCAGTATTTT	CASSQLTGSTDTQYF
.	14	TRBD2	TRBV5-4	TRBJ2-7	TGTGCCAGCAGCTTGGACACTCCGGGGGGGGAGCAGTACTTC	CASSLDTPGGEQYF
.	16	.	TRBV7-9	TRBJ2-7	TGTGCCAGCAGCCGTAGGGTCCAGGGGTTATCCTACGAGCAGTACTTC	CASSRRVQGLSYEQYF
.	14	.	TRBV15	TRBJ2-1	TGTGCCACCAGCAGAGATCCGGGGTACAATGAGCAGTTCTTC	CATSRDPGYNEQFF
.	14	.	TRBV4-2	TRBJ1-2	TGTGCCAGCAGCCAAGAGGTCGGGGGGGATGGCTACACCTTC	CASSQEVGGDGYTF
.	14	TRBD2	TRBV2	TRBJ2-7	TGTGCCAGCATCCCTCCGGGACTACGTTACGAGCAGTACTTC	CASIPPGLRYEQYF
once	16	.	TRBV5-1	TRBJ2-2	TGCGCCAGCAGCTTGGTTCCTATAAGGAACACCGGGGAGCTGTTTTTT	CASSLVPIRNTGELFF
.	15	TRBD1	TRBV5-1	TRBJ1-5	TGCGCCAGCAGCTTGGAAGGGGGCAGAAATCAGCCCCAGCATTTT	CASSLEGGRNQPQHF
.	14	TRBD2	TRBV29-1	TRBJ2-2	TGCAGCGTTTTTGGGGGGGATAACACCGGGGAGCTGTTTTTT	CSVFGGDNTGELFF
.	15	TRBD2	TRBV7-3	TRBJ2-7	TGTGCCAGCAGCTTAGCCAGCGGGAGGGGCAACGAGCAGTACTTC	CASSLASGRGNEQYF
few	15	.	TRBV5-1	TRBJ1-1	TGCGCCAGCAGCTTGCGGGGACAATCGAACACTGAAGCTTTCTTT	CASSLRGQSNTEAFF
.	18	TRBD2	TRBV27	TRBJ2-2	TGTGCCAGCAGACTGCGGACTAGCGGGAGGGCCCACACCGGGGAGCTGTTTTTT	CASRLRTSGRAHTGELFF
.	17	TRBD2	TRBV6-1	TRBJ2-5	TGTGCCAGCAGTGAAGGGGGACTAGCGGGAGTAAAAGAGACCCAGTACTTC	CASSEGGLAGVKETQYF
.	14	.	TRBV28	TRBJ2-7	TGTGCCAGCAGTCCGAGCCCTCAGGGGCGCGAGCAGTACTTC	CASSPSPQGREQYF
.	15	.	TRBV7-9	TRBJ1-4	TGTGCCAGCAGCTTAGGAACAGGGAGTAAGGAAAAACTGTTTTTT	CASSLGTGSKEKLFF
.	14	.	TRBV6-5	TRBJ2-1	TGTGCCAGCAAACCGGCAGGAAGTAGAAATGAGCAGTTCTTC	CASKPAGSRNEQFF
.	13	.	TRBV13	TRBJ2-7	TGTGCCAGCAGCCCCGGCCGGGGCTACGAGCAGTACTTC	CASSPGRGYEQYF
once	14	.	TRBV28	TRBJ1-3	TGTGCCAGCAGTGCGGCCCCGACGGAAAACACCATATATTTT	CASSAAPTENTIYF
.	13	.	TRBV9	TRBJ1-1	TGTGCCAGCAGCGCAATAGGGGGTCCTGAAGCTTTCTTT	CASSAIGGPEAFF
.	15	TRBD2	TRBV10-1	TRBJ2-1	TGCGCCAGCAGTATCGGGACTAGCGGGAGTAATGAGCAGTTCTTC	CASSIGTSGSNEQFF
.	16	TRBD1	TRBV28	TRBJ1-4	TGTGCCAGCAGTTTAAAGGACAGGGCAACTAATGAAAAACTGTTTTTT	CASSLKDRATNEKLFF
.	12	.	TRBV30	TRBJ2-7	TGTGCCAGCGCCCGCTTCTCCTACGAGCAGTACTTC	CASARFSYEQYF
.	16	.	TRBV5-4	TRBJ2-7	TGTGCCAGCAGCTTGGTTGTGGTCTCGAGCTCCTACGAGCAGTACTTC	CASSLVVVSSSYEQYF
.	15	TRBD2	TRBV10-1	TRBJ2-1	TGCGCCAGCCAAAATAGCGGGAGCTCCTACAATGAGCAGTTCTTC	CASQNSGSSYNEQFF